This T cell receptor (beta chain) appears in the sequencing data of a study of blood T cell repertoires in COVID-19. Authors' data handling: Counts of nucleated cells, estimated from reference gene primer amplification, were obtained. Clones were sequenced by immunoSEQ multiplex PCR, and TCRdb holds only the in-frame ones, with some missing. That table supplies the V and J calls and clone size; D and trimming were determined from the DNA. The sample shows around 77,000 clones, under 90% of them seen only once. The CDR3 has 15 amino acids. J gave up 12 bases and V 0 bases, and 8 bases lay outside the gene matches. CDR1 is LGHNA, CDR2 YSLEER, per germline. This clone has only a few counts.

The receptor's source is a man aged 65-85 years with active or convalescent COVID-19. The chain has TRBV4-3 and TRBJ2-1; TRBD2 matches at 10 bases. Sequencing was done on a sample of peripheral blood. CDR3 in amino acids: CASSQDGLAGERQFF. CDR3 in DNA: TGCGCCAGCAGCCAAGATGGGCTAGCGGGAGAGAGGCAGTTCTTC.